These 22 T cell receptor beta chains came from one sample sequenced in a study of blood T cell repertoires in COVID-19. The method was immunoSEQ multiplex PCR; TCRdb's version includes in-frame clones alone and lacks a portion of them. The sample lists 120,000 to 150,000 clones, about nine tenths occurring once. Sequenced material: peripheral blood. The origin of the receptors is a human donor in a cohort sampled during active COVID-19.

The chain joins TRBV28 to TRBJ1-4; D gene uncertain. CDR1 MDHEN and CDR2 SYDVKM come from the germline V gene. This CDR3 has 15 amino acids. V was clipped by 4 bases and J by 3 bases, with 12 bases between them. The CDR3 DNA reads as TGTGCCAGCAGTTCAGACGGGAGGGCTAATGAAAAACTGTTTTTT. Its translation is CASSSDGRANEKLFF.

The V call is TRBV7-9, the J call TRBJ2-2; 11 bases match TRBD1. CDR1 is SEHNR, CDR2 FQNEAQ, per germline (reference sequence). The V segment lost 6 bases and the J segment 3 bases; nucleotides outside the gene matches: 6. The CDR3 has 16 residues. CDR3 bases: TGTGCCAGCAGGACCGGACAGGGGGCCGACACCGGGGAGCTGTTTTTT. This codes for CASRTGQGADTGELFF.

This chain links TRBV7-9 with TRBJ2-7; 8 bases agree with TRBD1. The length of the CDR3 is 14 residues. Germline assignment: CDR1 SEHNR and CDR2 FQNEAQ (reference sequence). With V trimmed by 11 bases and J by 7 bases, 16 bases remained unmatched. DNA for the CDR3: TGTGCCGTTGCCCAAGGGACAGGCCTAGGAGAGCAGTACTTC. Translating gives CAVAQGTGLGEQYF.

This chain joins TRBV6-2 or TRBV6-3 and TRBJ2-1, with TRBD1 identical over 7 bases. CDR3 length: 15 residues. From germline, CDR1 is MNHEY and CDR2 SVGEGT. With 2 bases clipped from V and 4 bases from J, the junction kept 5 bases outside the gene matches. CDR3 protein: CASSYQGTAYNEQFF. CDR3 bases: TGTGCCAGCAGTTACCAGGGGACAGCTTACAATGAGCAGTTCTTC.

The chain has TRBV3-1 (or the pseudogene TRBV3-2) and TRBJ1-1; D uncertain. Germline V gene data show CDR1 as LGHDT and CDR2 as YNNKEL (reference sequence). Trimming removed 0 bases at V and 1 base at J, with 6 bases between. CDR3 length: 14 residues. CDR3 DNA: TGTGCCAGCAGCCAAGACAGAAGGAACACTGAAGCTTTCTTT. It translates to CASSQDRRNTEAFF.

Remarks on this clone: The same CDR3 also results from other DNA sequences found in this sample. The chain is built from TRBV6-2 or TRBV6-3 and TRBJ1-5, with TRBD1 identical over 8 bases. J gave up 5 bases and V 6 bases, and 6 bases lay outside the gene matches. Germline V gene data show CDR1 as MNHEY and CDR2 as SVGEGT. The CDR3 sequence is 14 residues long. The chain's CDR3 is CASSRTGRDQPQHF. CDR3 coding DNA: TGTGCCAGCAGCCGGACAGGGCGGGATCAGCCCCAGCATTTT.

This chain joins TRBV5-4 and TRBJ2-5; D is uncertain. The CDR3 is 14 residues long. Germline CDR1 and CDR2: SGHNT and YYREEE (reference sequence). Trimming removed 4 bases from V and 3 bases from J, with 13 bases in between. CDR3 coding DNA: TGTGCCAGCAGCGTTCCTCCGGTAGAAGAGACCCAGTACTTC. It is translated as CASSVPPVEETQYF.

V and J are TRBV7-9 and TRBJ1-6; the D is unclear. The CDR3 contains 15 residues. Trimming stripped 5 bases from V and 9 bases from J, with 17 bases between. Germline CDR1 is SEHNR and CDR2 is FQNEAQ (reference sequence). CDR3 in amino acids: CASSKNRERSSPLHF. CDR3 DNA: TGTGCCAGCAGCAAAAACCGGGAAAGAAGTTCACCCCTCCACTTT.

This clone is a singleton in its sample. The CDR3 is CASSQGNQGDGTDTQYF. DNA for the CDR3: TGCGCCAGCAGCCAAGGGAACCAGGGGGATGGCACAGATACGCAGTATTTT. V and J are TRBV4-3 and TRBJ2-3; 7 nucleotides match TRBD1. Germline V lookup: CDR1 LGHNA, CDR2 YSLEER. This CDR3 region has 17 residues. The J segment lost 1 base and the V segment lost 1 base, leaving 8 bases of the junction unmatched.

The sample holds many counts of this clone. This rearrangement joins TRBV5-4 to TRBJ2-2; weak D call: TRBD1 (5 bases). The CDR3 is 17 residues long. The germline CDR1 and CDR2 sequences are SGHNT and YYREEE (reference sequence). Trimming left V 0 bases short and J 2 bases short, with 14 bases between. DNA of the CDR3: TGTGCCAGCAGCTTGGTCGGTAGGGGTCCAAACACCGGGGAGCTGTTTTTT. It specifies CASSLVGRGPNTGELFF.

The chain recombines TRBV18 with TRBJ1-2; D is ambiguous. Trimming pared 3 bases from V and 7 bases from J, leaving 18 bases between. The CDR3 has 15 amino acids. CDR1 is KGHSH and CDR2 is LQKENI in the germline V gene. This CDR3 reads CASSPGITDISGYTF. The CDR3 region has the DNA TGTGCCAGCTCACCTGGAATAACAGACATCAGTGGCTACACCTTC.

This clone was seen more than once but under ten times. The rearrangement uses TRBV6-5 and TRBJ1-1; TRBD1 is a possible D gene (6 bases). Per germline, CDR1 MNHEY and CDR2 SVGAGI. CDR3 length equals 13 residues. Trimming shortened V by 5 bases and J by 5 bases, and 12 bases separated the two germline ends. The CDR3 reads CASSLGAWTEAFF. The CDR3 region has the DNA TGTGCCAGCAGTCTGGGGGCTTGGACTGAAGCTTTCTTT.

The genes are TRBV6-2 or TRBV6-3 and TRBJ2-7; TRBD1 might be the D (6 bases). The V end lost 4 bases, the J end lost 4 bases, and 14 bases lay between the germline ends. The CDR3 extends over 14 amino acids. CDR1 and CDR2 (germline): MNHEY, SVGEGT. The CDR3 region is CASSLPRGVYEQYF. CDR3 in DNA: TGTGCCAGCAGTTTACCCAGGGGAGTATACGAGCAGTACTTC.

The rearrangement uses TRBV27 and TRBJ2-3; tentatively, D is TRBD2 (7 bases). Germline loops: CDR1 MNHEY, CDR2 SMNVEV (reference sequence). The CDR3 is made up of 17 amino acids. Deletions cut 4 bases from V and 4 bases from J, with 21 bases between. The DNA for the CDR3 is TGTGCCAGCAGTTGGGCCCTAGCACCCGGGGGGCCAGATACGCAGTATTTT. Translation gives CASSWALAPGGPDTQYF.

The chain has TRBV28 and TRBJ1-2; TRBD1 is a possible D gene (5 bases). V was cut by 2 bases and J by 4 bases, with 11 bases left in between. CDR3 size: 14 residues. Germline V gene data show CDR1 as MDHEN and CDR2 as SYDVKM. The CDR3 DNA is TGTGCCAGCAGTTTACGGACGACAGTCTATGGCTACACCTTC. It translates to CASSLRTTVYGYTF.

The CDR3 sequence: CASSLGQGANGEQYF. The CDR3 DNA reads TGCGCCAGCAGCTTGGGACAGGGGGCTAACGGCGAGCAGTACTTC. The rearrangement uses TRBV5-1 and TRBJ2-7; 10 nucleotides align to TRBD1. J lost 6 bases, V lost 0 bases, and 6 bases had no gene match. The germline V gene has CDR1 SGHRS and CDR2 YFSETQ. The CDR3 totals 15 residues.

This chain links TRBV6-5 with TRBJ1-3; no definite D call. V was trimmed by 7 bases and J by 2 bases, leaving 15 bases between them. Looked up from germline, CDR1 is MNHEY and CDR2 is SVGAGI. The CDR3 has 15 residues. The CDR3 here is CASNTGDSPGNTIYF. CDR3 DNA sequence: TGTGCCAGCAATACTGGAGACTCCCCTGGAAACACCATATATTTT.

This clone was recorded only once. The CDR3 protein is CASSFDRRSTDTQYF. The DNA of the CDR3 is TGTGCCAGCAGCTTTGACAGGAGAAGCACAGATACGCAGTATTTT. The chain combines TRBV7-2 with TRBJ2-3, with D tentatively TRBD1 (6 bases). The V gene lost 3 bases and the J gene lost 0 bases, with 10 bases spanning the gap. Germline values: CDR1 SGHTA, CDR2 FQGNSA. This CDR3 contains 15 residues.

The rearrangement uses TRBV11-2 and TRBJ2-5, with 16 bases lining up with TRBD2. Germline V gives CDR1 SGHAT, CDR2 FQNNGV. The CDR3 is 17 residues long. After removal of 5 bases from V and 5 bases from J, the junction contained 8 bases not matched to a gene. The CDR3 DNA reads as TGTGCCAGCAGCCCAGGGACTAGCGGGAGGGCCGGGGAGACCCAGTACTTC. Translated: CASSPGTSGRAGETQYF.

This clone was counted a few times. The chain couples TRBV27 to TRBJ2-2, with unresolved D. This CDR3 has 14 amino acids. V dropped 9 bases and J dropped 6 bases, with 17 bases sitting between them. The V gene's germline CDR1 is MNHEY and CDR2 SMNVEV (reference sequence). CDR3 DNA: TGTGCCAGTTCATCCGCTGTTAGCTCCGGGGAGCTGTTTTTT. It is translated as CASSSAVSSGELFF.

The count of this clone is one. This chain links TRBV12-3 or TRBV12-4 with TRBJ2-3, with D possibly matching TRBD1 (5 bases). V was pared by 7 bases and J by 2 bases, with 10 bases between. CDR3 size: 13 residues. As DNA, the CDR3 is TGTGCCAGCAAAATGACAGTCACAGATACGCAGTATTTT. Encoded protein: CASKMTVTDTQYF.

This rearrangement joins TRBV4-1 to TRBJ1-1; D may be TRBD1 (6 bases). The CDR3 is made up of 16 amino acids. Looked up from germline, CDR1 is MGHRA and CDR2 is YSYEKL. V was shortened by 0 bases and J by 7 bases, with 18 bases between the two germline ends. CDR3 in amino acids: CASSQDRGGNGDEAFF. Here the CDR3 DNA reads TGCGCCAGCAGCCAAGATAGAGGGGGAAACGGGGATGAAGCTTTCTTT.